This T cell receptor beta chain was sequenced during a study of CD8+ T cells in alopecia areata. Findings and caveats of the study: Mice showed clearer TCR sharing than patients did, a gap that was possibly HLA-related.

V was clipped by 6 bases and J by 3 bases; unmatched bases: 7. CDR3 size: 13 residues. CDR1 GTSNPN and CDR2 SVGIG come from the germline V gene (reference sequence). Note on this clone: Its antigen remains unknown.

Using a FACSAria, the CD4+ and CD8+ T cells were sorted from the PBMCs. TCR sequencing used cDNA made by reverse transcription of extracted RNA. The method was immunoSEQ multiplex PCR; TCRdb's version includes in-frame clones alone and lacks a portion of them. Of roughly 200,000 clones listed, around 63% are singletons. V and J are TRBV30 and TRBJ1-1, with 7 bases matching TRBD1. The specimen was CD4+ T cells sorted from blood, collected at week 0. The sequence was obtained from a human donor with alopecia areata. In DNA form, the CDR3 reads TGTGCCTGTAAGACAGGGTACGACACTGAAGCTTTCTTT. The encoded protein is CACKTGYDTEAFF.